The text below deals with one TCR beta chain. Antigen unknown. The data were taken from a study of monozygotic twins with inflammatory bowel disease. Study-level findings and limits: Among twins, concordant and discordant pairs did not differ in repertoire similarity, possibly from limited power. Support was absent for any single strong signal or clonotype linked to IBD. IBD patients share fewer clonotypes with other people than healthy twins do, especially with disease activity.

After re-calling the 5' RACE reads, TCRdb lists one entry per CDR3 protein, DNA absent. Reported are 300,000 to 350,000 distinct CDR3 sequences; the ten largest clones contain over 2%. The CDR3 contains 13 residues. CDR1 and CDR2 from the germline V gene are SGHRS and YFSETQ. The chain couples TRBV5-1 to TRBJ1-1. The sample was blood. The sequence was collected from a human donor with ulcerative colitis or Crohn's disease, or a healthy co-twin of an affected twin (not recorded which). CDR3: CASSLAEGTEAFF.